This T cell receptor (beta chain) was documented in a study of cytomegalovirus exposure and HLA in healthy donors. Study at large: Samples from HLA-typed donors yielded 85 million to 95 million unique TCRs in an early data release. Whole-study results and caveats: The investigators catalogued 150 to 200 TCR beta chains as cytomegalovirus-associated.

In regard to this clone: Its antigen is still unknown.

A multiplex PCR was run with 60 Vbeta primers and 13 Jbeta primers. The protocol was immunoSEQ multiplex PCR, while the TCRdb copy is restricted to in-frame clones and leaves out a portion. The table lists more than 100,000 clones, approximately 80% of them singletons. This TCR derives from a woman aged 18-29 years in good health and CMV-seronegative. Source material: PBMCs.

CDR3 DNA sequence: TGTGCCAGCAGTTACCAGCTGGGGGCAAGAGAGACCCAGTACTTC. It yields the protein CASSYQLGARETQYF. The chain recombines TRBV6-5 with TRBJ2-5, with D possibly TRBD1 on 6 matching bases. The CDR3 extends over 15 amino acids. V was shortened by 2 bases and J by 4 bases, with 14 bases between the two germline ends. CDR1 is MNHEY, CDR2 SVGAGI, per germline.